The T cell receptor beta chain described here comes from a study of blood T cells in healthy people across ages. V shed 7 bases and J shed 1 base, with 16 bases lying between them. The CDR3 is made up of 14 amino acids. CDR1 SQVTM and CDR2 ANQGSEA come from the germline V gene. A second PCR of 7 to 11 cycles used a sample-barcoded 5' primer and a J-beta primer mix. One entry per CDR3 protein, called by TCRdb with MiXCR from the 5' RACE reads. The sample gives some 370,000 distinct CDR3 sequences, 45% to 65% of which show up once; 45% to 55% is in the top ten. This clonotype was observed a few times. This receptor was obtained from a man between 60 and 70 years old in good health. What was sequenced was blood. The chain carries TRBV29-1 and TRBJ1-1, with TRBD1 as a possible D gene (6 bases). The CDR3 loop reads CSAQTTGPNTEAFF. The CDR3 DNA is TGCAGCGCTCAAACTACAGGGCCGAACACTGAAGCTTTCTTT.